This T cell receptor beta chain originates from a study of T cell changes during pregnancy in multiple sclerosis. The data were produced by immunoSEQ multiplex PCR, yet TCRdb's version contains in-frame clones alone and is incomplete. Among some 30,000 clones, about 89% were seen once, and the ten largest hold about 6.3%. V dropped 6 bases and J dropped 0; count of bases not matched to a gene: 8. This CDR3 has 15 amino acids. Germline CDR1 and CDR2: SQVTM and ANQGSEA. This TCR derives from a female donor with multiple sclerosis, enrolled in a pregnancy study. The sequencing used CD8+ T cells from peripheral blood mononuclear cells, collected after pregnancy. The rearrangement links TRBV29-1 to TRBJ1-5, with 7 bases identical to TRBD1. The CDR3 protein is CSVGDSKYSNQPQHF. The CDR3 nucleotides read TGCAGCGTCGGGGACAGCAAATATAGCAATCAGCCCCAGCATTTT.